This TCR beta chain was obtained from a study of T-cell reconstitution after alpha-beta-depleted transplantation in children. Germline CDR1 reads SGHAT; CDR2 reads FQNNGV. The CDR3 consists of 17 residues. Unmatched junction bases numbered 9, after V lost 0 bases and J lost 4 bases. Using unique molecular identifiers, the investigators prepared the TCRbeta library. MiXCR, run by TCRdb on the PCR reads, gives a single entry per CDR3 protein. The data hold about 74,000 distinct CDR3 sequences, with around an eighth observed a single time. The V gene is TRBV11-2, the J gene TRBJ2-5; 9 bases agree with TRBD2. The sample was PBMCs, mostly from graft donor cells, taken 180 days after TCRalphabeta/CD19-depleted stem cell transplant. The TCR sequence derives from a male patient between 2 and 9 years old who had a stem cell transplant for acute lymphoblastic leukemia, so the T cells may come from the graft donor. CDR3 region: CASSLDPGLAFLETQYF. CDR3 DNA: TGTGCCAGCAGCTTAGATCCCGGACTAGCGTTTTTAGAGACCCAGTACTTC.